These 29 T cell receptor beta chains were all obtained from the same sample, sequenced in a study of blood T cell repertoires in COVID-19. Assay: immunoSEQ multiplex PCR; the TCRdb copy retains only in-frame clones and omits some. The repertoire has over 200,000 clones, about nine tenths of them found once; the top ten carry under 3%. Source material: peripheral blood. The receptor source for this set is a person under 30 with COVID-19, enrolled during active disease.

This clone was seen only a few times. One junction end does not reproduce the germline sequence, and a read error may be involved. The genes are TRBV5-1 and TRBJ2-4; 10 bases are shared with TRBD2. Germline V CDR1 and CDR2: SGHRS, YFSETQ. CDR3 length: 14 amino acids. The chain's CDR3 is CASSLETAGGPSDF. CDR3 DNA: TGCGCCAGCAGCTTGGAGACAGCGGGAGGGCCCAGCGACTTC.

The CDR3 is CSVEALGQGAVGAFF. CDR3 nucleotides: TGCAGCGTTGAAGCCCTGGGACAGGGGGCCGTGGGAGCTTTCTTT. The rearrangement uses TRBV29-1 and TRBJ1-1, with TRBD1 matching 12 bases. Losses at the gene ends were 1 base for V and 10 bases for J; bases not matched to a gene: 10. Germline values: CDR1 SQVTM, CDR2 ANQGSEA. The CDR3 extends over 15 amino acids.

DNA for the CDR3: TGTGCCAGCAGTCCACAGGGGTCTACCTATGGCTACACCTTC. This sequence encodes CASSPQGSTYGYTF. The chain employs TRBV6-2 or TRBV6-3 and TRBJ1-2; TRBD1 aligns across 7 bases. Germline V gives CDR1 MNHEY, CDR2 SVGEGT. V lost 5 bases and J lost 4; bases outside the gene matches: 7. This CDR3 is 14 amino acids long.

The chain recombines TRBV4-1 with TRBJ2-1; 11 nucleotides line up with TRBD2. The CDR3 is 19 residues long. V lost 1 base to trimming and J lost 0 bases; unmatched junction nucleotides: 8. The germline V gene encodes CDR1 MGHRA and CDR2 YSYEKL. CDR3 coding DNA: TGCGCCAGCAGCCAAGGTATAGCGGGAGGGCAGAACTCCTACAATGAGCAGTTCTTC. It is translated as CASSQGIAGGQNSYNEQFF.

The CDR3 spells CASSLFGKMGQDLEKLFF. As DNA, the CDR3 is TGTGCCAGCAGCTTATTCGGTAAAATGGGACAGGACCTAGAGAAACTGTTTTTT. This chain uses TRBV7-9 with TRBJ1-4, with 8 bases lining up with TRBD1. CDR1 is SEHNR and CDR2 is FQNEAQ in the germline V gene (reference sequence). V shed 2 bases and J 11 bases; nucleotides not matched to a gene: 19. This CDR3 contains 18 residues.

This clone was seen more than once but under ten times. DNA for the CDR3: TGTGCCAGCAGTTCCCGCCGTGACAGTCTGGAGCTGTTTTTT. Translated: CASSSRRDSLELFF. The rearrangement links TRBV6-5 to TRBJ2-2; the D gene is possibly TRBD1 (5 bases). The ends were cut back, 4 bases at V and 10 bases at J, with 16 bases in the middle. Germline CDR1 and CDR2: MNHEY and SVGAGI. The CDR3 contains 14 residues.

The CDR3 reads CASSPGQGNYGYTF. CDR3 in DNA: TGTGCCAGCAGCCCCGGACAGGGAAACTATGGCTACACCTTC. The genes are TRBV11-2 and TRBJ1-2; 8 bases match TRBD1. V trimming: 5 bases; J trimming: 2 bases; junction bases outside the gene matches: 4. Germline CDR1 SGHAT, CDR2 FQNNGV. This CDR3 is built from 14 residues.

The genes are TRBV7-9 and TRBJ2-7, with TRBD1 identical over 7 bases. The V gene's germline CDR1 is SEHNR and CDR2 FQNEAQ (reference sequence). After removal of 5 bases from V and 2 bases from J, the junction contained 9 bases not matched to a gene. The length of the CDR3 is 15 residues. In nucleotides, the CDR3 is TGTGCCAGCAGCCGCCGGGACAGCTCTCCCTACGAGCAGTACTTC. Amino acid sequence: CASSRRDSSPYEQYF. Together with reference TRBV7-9 and TRBJ2-7, the CDR3 gives the full variable domain: DTGVSQNPRHKITKRGQNVTFRCDPISEHNRLYWYRQTLGQGPEFLTYFQNEAQLEKSRLLSDRFSAERPKGSFSTLEIQRTEQGDSAMYLCASSRRDSSPYEQYFGPGTRLTVT.

The rearrangement links TRBV29-1 to TRBJ1-2; D is uncertain. The germline CDR1 and CDR2 sequences are SQVTM and ANQGSEA. Trimming removed 7 bases from V and 4 bases from J, with 16 bases in between. This CDR3 is 13 amino acids long. Written as DNA, the CDR3 is TGCAGCGGGTGGGAGGGAGAGAGCTATGGCTACACCTTC. Its translation: CSGWEGESYGYTF. The full variable domain, with the rest looked up from reference TRBV29-1 and TRBJ1-2, is SAVISQKPSRDICQRGTSLTIQCQVDSQVTMMFWYRQQPGQSLTLIATANQGSEATYESGFVIDKFPISRPNLTFSTLTVSNMSPEDSSIYLCSGWEGESYGYTFGSGTRLTVV.

This chain uses TRBV9 with TRBJ1-1; the D is unclear. Germline CDR1 and CDR2: SGDLS and YYNGEE. Trimming stripped 4 bases from V and 1 base from J, with 11 bases between. The CDR3 runs 14 residues. CDR3 amino acids: CASSSSGWNTEAFF. The CDR3 nucleotides read TGTGCCAGCAGCTCCTCGGGTTGGAACACTGAAGCTTTCTTT.

This sequence joins TRBV7-2 and TRBJ2-2, with TRBD2 matching 7 bases. V trimming: 5 bases; J trimming: 3 bases; junction bases outside the gene matches: 6. CDR3 length: 15 amino acids. Germline loops: CDR1 SGHTA, CDR2 FQGNSA. The CDR3 DNA is TGTGCCAGCAGCATGACTAGCCCCTACACCGGGGAGCTGTTTTTT. Its translation: CASSMTSPYTGELFF.

The genes are TRBV7-9 and TRBJ2-3, with D perhaps matching TRBD2 (5 bases). The CDR3 runs to 15 residues. Germline assignment: CDR1 SEHNR and CDR2 FQNEAQ (reference sequence). With 5 bases removed from V and 1 base from J, the gap between germline ends came to 13 bases. The CDR3 here is CASSVDSGGTDTQYF. The CDR3 DNA follows: TGTGCCAGCAGCGTGGACTCGGGCGGCACAGATACGCAGTATTTT.

The chain uses TRBV6-1 and TRBJ2-7; a weak D match, TRBD2 (5 bases). The CDR3 sequence is 19 residues long. V was clipped by 1 base and J by 0 bases, with 22 bases between them. CDR1 is MNHNS and CDR2 is SASEGT in the germline V gene. This CDR3 reads CASSEGRVGLKLRSYEQYF. Here the CDR3 DNA reads TGTGCCAGCAGTGAAGGGCGGGTAGGCCTCAAATTACGCTCCTACGAGCAGTACTTC.

V gene TRBV5-6 combines with J gene TRBJ2-5; 7 nucleotides agree with TRBD1. The V segment lost 2 bases and the J segment 7 bases; nucleotides outside the gene matches: 14. The CDR3 consists of 16 residues. CDR1 is SGHDT, CDR2 YYEEEE, per germline. As DNA, the CDR3 is TGTGCCAGCAGCTTTCCCAACCGGGACAGATTTTGGACCCAGTACTTC. Its protein product is CASSFPNRDRFWTQYF.

This chain links TRBV19 with TRBJ2-7; no reliable D call. Germline CDR1 is LNHDA and CDR2 is SQIVND (reference sequence). V lost 1 base to trimming and J lost 7 bases, with 11 bases between them. The CDR3 spans 13 residues. The CDR3 DNA follows: TGTGCCAGTAGTATAGGCCTGACTGGGGAGCAGTACTTC. Amino acids: CASSIGLTGEQYF.

The chain employs TRBV6-5 and TRBJ2-3, with D possibly TRBD1 on 5 matching bases. The length of the CDR3 is 14 residues. Germline CDR1 and CDR2: MNHEY and SVGAGI. The ends were cut back, 0 bases at V and 5 bases at J, with 9 bases in the middle. The CDR3 coding sequence is TGTGCCAGCAGTTACTCGGCAGGGATAGATACGCAGTATTTT. As protein: CASSYSAGIDTQYF.

The chain combines TRBV2 with TRBJ2-7; D might be TRBD1 (6 bases). The CDR3 spans 13 residues. Per germline, CDR1 SNHLY and CDR2 FYNNEI. V was trimmed by 3 bases and J by 2 bases, leaving 8 bases between them. Here the CDR3 DNA reads TGTGCCAGCAGTGAGGGACACCCCTACGAGCAGTACTTC. This gives the protein CASSEGHPYEQYF.

The chain combines TRBV6-5 with TRBJ2-3; D is perhaps TRBD2 (5 bases). V was cut by 6 bases and J by 0 bases, with 10 bases left in between. This CDR3 comprises 14 residues. Germline CDR1 reads MNHEY; CDR2 reads SVGAGI. As DNA, the CDR3 is TGTGCCAGCAGCCCAGGACTTAGCACAGATACGCAGTATTTT. Protein: CASSPGLSTDTQYF.

This chain joins TRBV24-1 and TRBJ1-4, with 10 bases fitting TRBD1. With 4 bases clipped from V and 6 bases from J, the junction kept 4 bases outside the gene matches. The germline CDR1 and CDR2 sequences are KGHDR and SFDVKD. The CDR3 has 15 amino acids. For the CDR3, the DNA is TGTGCCACCAGTGACTCCGGGACAGGGGATGAAAAACTGTTTTTT. Amino acid sequence: CATSDSGTGDEKLFF.

In its sample, this clone was seen once. The CDR3 sequence is CASSLDSFYEQYF. The CDR3 DNA reads TGTGCCAGCAGCTTGGACTCATTCTACGAGCAGTACTTC. This chain connects TRBV11-2 to TRBJ2-7; D might be TRBD2 (5 bases). V lost 3 bases and J lost 3, with 9 bases in between. The CDR3 consists of 13 residues. The germline V gene encodes CDR1 SGHAT and CDR2 FQNNGV.

The V and J genes are TRBV29-1 and TRBJ2-7; 8 positions agree with TRBD2. The CDR3 is 10 residues long. Germline V CDR1 and CDR2: SQVTM, ANQGSEA. V was pared by 6 bases and J by 7 bases, with 2 bases of the junction left unmatched. The CDR3 DNA reads as TGCAGCGTGCGACTAGCGGAGCAGTACTTC. It translates to CSVRLAEQYF.

CDR3 protein: CASSTDKNTGELFF. CDR3 in DNA: TGTGCCAGCAGTACAGACAAGAACACCGGGGAGCTGTTTTTT. The V gene is TRBV6-6, the J gene TRBJ2-2; D gene uncertain. V was shortened by 5 bases and J by 1 base, with 8 bases between the two germline ends. CDR3 length equals 14 residues. In germline, CDR1 is MNHNY, CDR2 SVGAGI (reference sequence).

CDR3 bases: TGTGCCAGCAGCTCCTACCGGACAGGCGTAACAGATACGCAGTATTTT. Protein: CASSSYRTGVTDTQYF. This sequence joins TRBV7-8 and TRBJ2-3, with TRBD1 matching over 7 bases. J gave up 3 bases and V 4 bases, and 10 bases lay outside the gene matches. The CDR3 is made up of 16 amino acids. CDR1 is SGHVS, CDR2 FQNEAQ, per germline. Full variable domain (outside the CDR3, taken from reference TRBV7-8 and TRBJ2-3): GAGVSQSPRYKVAKRGQDVALRCDPISGHVSLFWYQQALGQGPEFLTYFQNEAQLDKSGLPSDRFFAERPEGSVSTLKIQRTQQEDSAVYLCASSSYRTGVTDTQYFGPGTRLTVL.

The rearrangement joins TRBV27 to TRBJ1-4; D remains ambiguous. V shed 6 bases and J shed 8 bases, with 13 bases lying between them. Germline-derived CDR1 and CDR2 are MNHEY and SMNVEV (reference sequence). The length of the CDR3 is 13 residues. CDR3 DNA sequence: TGTGCCAGCAGCCTAGGCCTTCAGGAAAAACTGTTTTTT. As protein: CASSLGLQEKLFF.

This rearrangement joins TRBV9 to TRBJ2-1; maybe TRBD1 (6 bases). The CDR3 extends over 15 amino acids. V was cut by 2 bases and J by 4 bases, with 13 bases left in between. CDR1 is SGDLS, CDR2 YYNGEE, per germline. CDR3 DNA: TGTGCCAGCAGCGTTGAGGGACACCCGTACAATGAGCAGTTCTTC. Its translation: CASSVEGHPYNEQFF.

V gene TRBV7-9 combines with J gene TRBJ1-2; D is uncertain. The V gene's germline CDR1 is SEHNR and CDR2 FQNEAQ (reference sequence). V gave up 2 bases and J gave up 3 bases, with 13 bases separating them. This CDR3 comprises 15 residues. The CDR3 is CASSLTLGGDYGYTF. The CDR3, as DNA: TGTGCCAGCAGCTTAACCCTCGGCGGGGACTATGGCTACACCTTC.

V and J are TRBV4-1 and TRBJ2-5; D perhaps matches TRBD2 (5 bases). The CDR3 totals 14 residues. Germline V lookup: CDR1 MGHRA, CDR2 YSYEKL. Deletions cut 1 base from V and 2 bases from J, with 8 bases between. CDR3 DNA: TGCGCCAGCAGCCAAGCTCCGGGACAAGAGACCCAGTACTTC. Its protein is CASSQAPGQETQYF.

The genes are TRBV6-4 and TRBJ1-5, with D tentatively TRBD1 (6 bases). CDR3 length: 13 amino acids. The V and J ends lost 4 bases and 5 bases respectively, with 9 bases between them. From germline, CDR1 is MRHNA and CDR2 SNTAGT. The CDR3 bases are TGTGCCAGCAGTGCGGGGGGCCATCAGCCCCAGCATTTT. This gives the protein CASSAGGHQPQHF.

The CDR3 region is CATSVGRNSPLHF. The CDR3 nucleotides are TGTGCCACCAGTGTTGGTCGGAATTCACCCCTCCACTTT. The rearrangement uses TRBV24-1 and TRBJ1-6; D remains ambiguous. CDR3 length: 13 residues. V dropped 5 bases and J dropped 7 bases, with 8 bases sitting between them. CDR1 is KGHDR and CDR2 is SFDVKD in the germline V gene.